This T cell receptor beta chain is from a study of post-analysis software for immune sequencing data. Study outcomes and limitations: Compared with controls, patients showed significantly lower normalized Chao1 diversity. Same-batch samples co-clustered strongly by F measure.

Researchers reported that TCR beta cDNA libraries carried unique molecular identifiers. TCRdb re-called the PCR reads through MiXCR, storing one row per CDR3 protein. The repertoire holds about 770,000 distinct CDR3 sequences, with around 42% as singletons. In regard to this clonotype: What it recognizes is unknown.

The receptor was derived from a girl aged 10 to 17 with multiple sclerosis. Sample: blood.

The DNA of the CDR3 is TGCAGTGGGGGCAGGGTCACAGATACGCAGTATTTT. It specifies CSGGRVTDTQYF. The chain recombines TRBV20-1 with TRBJ2-3; possible D gene TRBD1, 5 bases. The CDR3 consists of 12 residues. Germline CDR1 is DFQATT and CDR2 is SNEGSKA (reference sequence). Trimming removed 7 bases at V and 2 bases at J, with 10 bases between.